This paragraph reports one TCR beta chain. Its antigen is still unknown. The sample comes from a study of T cells in Graves' hyperthyroidism and ophthalmopathy. Looking at the study overall: Peripheral blood was acquired at first diagnosis, ahead of any therapy whatsoever. Study-wide results and caveats: It was a median around 6 months before onset that the model predicted ophthalmopathy.

PBMCs were obtained from about 10 ml fresh peripheral blood. The germline CDR1 and CDR2 sequences are MNHNS and SASEGT. The CDR3 totals 17 residues. Trimming left V 4 bases short and J 0 bases short, with 15 bases between. The TCR beta CDR3 regions underwent amplification using RNA transcripts as the source. In the first-round RT-PCR of the TCR CDR3, the HTBI primer set was used. One entry per CDR3 protein results from TCRdb running MiXCR on the multiplex PCR reads. This table holds around 600,000 distinct CDR3 sequences, approximately 14% found once. The sequence was obtained from a woman in her 50s with Graves' ophthalmopathy. The sample was blood. The V call is TRBV6-1, the J call TRBJ2-2, with D possibly being TRBD2 (6 bases). CDR3 bases: TGTGCCAGCAGTGTTCTCCTAGCGAGTACGAACACCGGGGAGCTGTTTTTT. Translated, it gives CASSVLLASTNTGELFF.